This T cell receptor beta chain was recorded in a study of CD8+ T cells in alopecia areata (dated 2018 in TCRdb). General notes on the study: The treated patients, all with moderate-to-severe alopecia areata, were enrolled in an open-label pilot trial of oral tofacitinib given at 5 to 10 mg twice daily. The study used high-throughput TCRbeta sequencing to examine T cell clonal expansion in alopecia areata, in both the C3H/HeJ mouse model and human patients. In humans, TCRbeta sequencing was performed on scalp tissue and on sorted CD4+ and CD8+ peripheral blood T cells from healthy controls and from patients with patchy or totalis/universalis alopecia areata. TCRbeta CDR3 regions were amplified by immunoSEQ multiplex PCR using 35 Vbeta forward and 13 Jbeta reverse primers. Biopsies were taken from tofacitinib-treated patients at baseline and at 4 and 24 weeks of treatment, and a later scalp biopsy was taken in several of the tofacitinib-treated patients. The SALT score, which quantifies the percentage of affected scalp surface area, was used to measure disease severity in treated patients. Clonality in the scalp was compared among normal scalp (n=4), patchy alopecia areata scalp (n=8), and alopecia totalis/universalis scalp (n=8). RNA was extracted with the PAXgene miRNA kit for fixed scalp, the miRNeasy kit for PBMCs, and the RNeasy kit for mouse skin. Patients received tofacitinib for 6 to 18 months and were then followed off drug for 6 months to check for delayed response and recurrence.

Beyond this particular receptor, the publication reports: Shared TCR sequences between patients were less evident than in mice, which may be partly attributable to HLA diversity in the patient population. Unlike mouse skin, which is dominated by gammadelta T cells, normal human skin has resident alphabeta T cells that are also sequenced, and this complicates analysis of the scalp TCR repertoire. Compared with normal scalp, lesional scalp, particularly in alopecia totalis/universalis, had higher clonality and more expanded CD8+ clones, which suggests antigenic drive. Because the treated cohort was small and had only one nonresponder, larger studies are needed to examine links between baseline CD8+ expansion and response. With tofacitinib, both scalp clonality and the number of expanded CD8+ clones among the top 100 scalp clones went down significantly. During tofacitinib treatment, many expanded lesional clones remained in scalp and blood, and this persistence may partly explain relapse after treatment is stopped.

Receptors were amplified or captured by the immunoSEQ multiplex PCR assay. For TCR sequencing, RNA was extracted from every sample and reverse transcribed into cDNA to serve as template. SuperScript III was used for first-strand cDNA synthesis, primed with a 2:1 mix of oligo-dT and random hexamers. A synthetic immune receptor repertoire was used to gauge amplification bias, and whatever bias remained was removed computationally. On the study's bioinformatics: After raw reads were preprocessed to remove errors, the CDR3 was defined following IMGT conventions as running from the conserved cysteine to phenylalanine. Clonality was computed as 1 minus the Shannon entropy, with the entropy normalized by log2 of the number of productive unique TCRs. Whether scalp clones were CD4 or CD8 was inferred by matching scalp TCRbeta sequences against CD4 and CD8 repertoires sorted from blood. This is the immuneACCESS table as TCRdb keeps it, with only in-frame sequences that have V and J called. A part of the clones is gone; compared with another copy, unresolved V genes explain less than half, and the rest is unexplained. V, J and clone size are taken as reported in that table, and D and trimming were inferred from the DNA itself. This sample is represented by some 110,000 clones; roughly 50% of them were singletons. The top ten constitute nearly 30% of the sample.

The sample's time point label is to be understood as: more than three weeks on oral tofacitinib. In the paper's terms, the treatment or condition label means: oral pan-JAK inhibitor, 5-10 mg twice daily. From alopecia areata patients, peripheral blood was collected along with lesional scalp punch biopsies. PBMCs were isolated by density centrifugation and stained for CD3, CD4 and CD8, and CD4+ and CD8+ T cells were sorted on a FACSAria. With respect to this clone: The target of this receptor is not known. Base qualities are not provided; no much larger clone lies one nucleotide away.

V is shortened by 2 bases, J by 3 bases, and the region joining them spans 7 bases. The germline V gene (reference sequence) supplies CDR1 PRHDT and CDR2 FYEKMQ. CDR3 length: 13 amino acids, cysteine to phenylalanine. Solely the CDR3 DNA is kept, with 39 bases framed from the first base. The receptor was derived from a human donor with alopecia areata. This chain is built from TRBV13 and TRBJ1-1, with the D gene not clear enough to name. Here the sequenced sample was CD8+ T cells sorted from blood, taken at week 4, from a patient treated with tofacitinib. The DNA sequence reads TGTGCCAGCAGCTTAAAGGGCTACACTGAAGCTTTCTTT. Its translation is CASSLKGYTEAFF.